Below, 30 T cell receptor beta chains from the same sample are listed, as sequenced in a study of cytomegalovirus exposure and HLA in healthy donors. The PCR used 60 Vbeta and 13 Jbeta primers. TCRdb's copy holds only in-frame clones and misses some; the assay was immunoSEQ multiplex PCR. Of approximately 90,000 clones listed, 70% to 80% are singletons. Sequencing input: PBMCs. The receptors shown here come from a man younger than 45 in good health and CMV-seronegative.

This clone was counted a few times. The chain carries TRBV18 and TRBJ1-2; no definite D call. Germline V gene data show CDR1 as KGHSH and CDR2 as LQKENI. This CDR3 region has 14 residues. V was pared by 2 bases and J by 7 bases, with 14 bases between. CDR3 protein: CASSPSTAGSGYTF. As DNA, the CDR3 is TGTGCCAGCTCACCATCAACAGCGGGCAGTGGCTACACCTTC.

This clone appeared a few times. The CDR3 DNA follows: TGTGCCAGCAGCTTAGGTCTAGCGGGAGGAGACTACCAAGAGACCCAGTACTTC. Encoded protein: CASSLGLAGGDYQETQYF. This rearrangement joins TRBV7-9 to TRBJ2-5; 11 bases match TRBD2. CDR1 SEHNR and CDR2 FQNEAQ come from the germline V gene (reference sequence). The CDR3 loop spans 18 amino acids. V lost 1 base to trimming and J lost 0 bases; unmatched junction nucleotides: 7.

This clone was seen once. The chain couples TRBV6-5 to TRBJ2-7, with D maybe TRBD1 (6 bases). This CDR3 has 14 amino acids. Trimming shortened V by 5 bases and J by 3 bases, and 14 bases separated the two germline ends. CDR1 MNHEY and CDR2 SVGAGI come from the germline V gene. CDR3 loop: CASSETGTIYEQYF. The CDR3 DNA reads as TGTGCCAGCAGTGAAACAGGGACAATCTACGAGCAGTACTTC.

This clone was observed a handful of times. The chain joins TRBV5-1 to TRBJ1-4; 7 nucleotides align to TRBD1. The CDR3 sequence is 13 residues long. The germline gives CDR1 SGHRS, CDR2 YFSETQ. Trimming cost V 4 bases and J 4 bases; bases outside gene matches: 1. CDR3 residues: CASSRDSNEKLFF. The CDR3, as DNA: TGCGCCAGCAGCCGGGACAGTAATGAAAAACTGTTTTTT.

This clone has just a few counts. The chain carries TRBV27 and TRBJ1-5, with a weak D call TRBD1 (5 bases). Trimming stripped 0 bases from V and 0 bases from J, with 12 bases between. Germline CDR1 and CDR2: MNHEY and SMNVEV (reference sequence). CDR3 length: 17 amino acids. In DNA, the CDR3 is TGTGCCAGCAGTTTATCGGGGCCAGGGTATAGCAATCAGCCCCAGCATTTT. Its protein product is CASSLSGPGYSNQPQHF.

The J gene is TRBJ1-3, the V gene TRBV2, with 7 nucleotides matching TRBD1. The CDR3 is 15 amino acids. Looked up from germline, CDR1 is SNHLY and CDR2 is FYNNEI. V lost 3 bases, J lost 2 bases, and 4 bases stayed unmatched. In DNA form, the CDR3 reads TGTGCCAGCAGTGAGGAAGGGGGCGCTGGAAACACCATATATTTT. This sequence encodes CASSEEGGAGNTIYF.

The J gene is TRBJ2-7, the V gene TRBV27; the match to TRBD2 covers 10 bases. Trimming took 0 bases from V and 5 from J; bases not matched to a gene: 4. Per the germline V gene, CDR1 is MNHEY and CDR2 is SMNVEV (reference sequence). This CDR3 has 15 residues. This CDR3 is CASSLSTSGRDEQYF. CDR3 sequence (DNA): TGTGCCAGCAGTTTATCGACCAGCGGGAGGGACGAGCAGTACTTC.

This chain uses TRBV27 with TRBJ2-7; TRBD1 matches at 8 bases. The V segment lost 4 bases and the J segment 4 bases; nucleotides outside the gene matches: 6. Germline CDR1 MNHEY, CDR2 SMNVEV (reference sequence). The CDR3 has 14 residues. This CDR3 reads CASSSRGQGYEQYF. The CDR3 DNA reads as TGTGCCAGCAGTTCCCGAGGACAGGGTTACGAGCAGTACTTC.

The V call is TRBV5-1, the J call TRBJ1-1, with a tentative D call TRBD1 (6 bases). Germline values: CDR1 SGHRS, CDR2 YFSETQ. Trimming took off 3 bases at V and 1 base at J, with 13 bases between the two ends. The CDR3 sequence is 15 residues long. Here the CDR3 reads CASSSRTATNTEAFF. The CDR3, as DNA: TGCGCCAGCAGCTCCAGGACAGCAACGAACACTGAAGCTTTCTTT.

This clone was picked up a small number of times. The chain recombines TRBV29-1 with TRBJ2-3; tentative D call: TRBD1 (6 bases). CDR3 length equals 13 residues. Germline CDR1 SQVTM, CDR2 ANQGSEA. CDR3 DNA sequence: TGCAGTGAACGACAGGAAAACACAGATACGCAGTATTTT. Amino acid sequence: CSERQENTDTQYF.

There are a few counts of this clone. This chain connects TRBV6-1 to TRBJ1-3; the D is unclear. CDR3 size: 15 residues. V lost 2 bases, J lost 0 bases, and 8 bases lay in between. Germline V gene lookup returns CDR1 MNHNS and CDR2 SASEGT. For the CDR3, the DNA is TGTGCCAGCAGTGAACGCGGGAGCTCTGGAAACACCATATATTTT. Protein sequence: CASSERGSSGNTIYF.

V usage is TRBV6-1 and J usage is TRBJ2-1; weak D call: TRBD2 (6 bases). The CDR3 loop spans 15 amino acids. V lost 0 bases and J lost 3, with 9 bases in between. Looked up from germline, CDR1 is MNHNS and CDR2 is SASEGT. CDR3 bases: TGTGCCAGCAGTGAAGCGGGAGGAAGCTACAATGAGCAGTTCTTC. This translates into CASSEAGGSYNEQFF.

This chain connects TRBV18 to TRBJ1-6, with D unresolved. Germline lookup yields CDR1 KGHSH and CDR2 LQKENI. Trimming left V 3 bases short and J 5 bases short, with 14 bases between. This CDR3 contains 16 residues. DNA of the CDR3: TGTGCCAGCTCACCCGACCCCCCGGGAAATAATTCACCCCTCCACTTT. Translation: CASSPDPPGNNSPLHF.

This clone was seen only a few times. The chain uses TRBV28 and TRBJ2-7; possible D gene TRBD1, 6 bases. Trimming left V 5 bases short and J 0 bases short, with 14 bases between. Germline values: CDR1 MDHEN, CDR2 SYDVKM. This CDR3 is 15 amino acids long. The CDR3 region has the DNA TGTGCCAGCAGTCCCGGGACAACGGTCTCCTACGAGCAGTACTTC. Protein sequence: CASSPGTTVSYEQYF.

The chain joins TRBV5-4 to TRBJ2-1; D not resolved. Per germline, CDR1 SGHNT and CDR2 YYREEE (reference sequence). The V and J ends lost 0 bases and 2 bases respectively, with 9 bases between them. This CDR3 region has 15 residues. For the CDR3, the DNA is TGTGCCAGCAGCTTGGACACAGCCCCCTACAATGAGCAGTTCTTC. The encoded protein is CASSLDTAPYNEQFF.

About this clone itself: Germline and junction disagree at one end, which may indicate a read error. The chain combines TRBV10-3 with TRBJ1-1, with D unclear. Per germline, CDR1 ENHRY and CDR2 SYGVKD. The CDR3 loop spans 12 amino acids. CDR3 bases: TGTGCCACCTCGGGAGTGAAAACTGAAGCTTTCTTT. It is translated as CATSGVKTEAFF.

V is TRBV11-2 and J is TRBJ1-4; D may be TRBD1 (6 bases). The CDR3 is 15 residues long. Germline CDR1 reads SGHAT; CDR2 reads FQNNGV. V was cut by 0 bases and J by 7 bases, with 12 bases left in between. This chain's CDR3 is CASSLDPTGTEKLFF. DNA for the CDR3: TGTGCCAGCAGCTTAGACCCCACAGGGACTGAAAAACTGTTTTTT.

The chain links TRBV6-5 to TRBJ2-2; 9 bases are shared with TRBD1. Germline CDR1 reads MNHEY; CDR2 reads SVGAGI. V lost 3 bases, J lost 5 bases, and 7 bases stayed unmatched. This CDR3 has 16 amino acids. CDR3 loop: CASSYTGGASTGELFF. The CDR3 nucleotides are TGTGCCAGCAGTTATACAGGGGGCGCTTCTACCGGGGAGCTGTTTTTT.

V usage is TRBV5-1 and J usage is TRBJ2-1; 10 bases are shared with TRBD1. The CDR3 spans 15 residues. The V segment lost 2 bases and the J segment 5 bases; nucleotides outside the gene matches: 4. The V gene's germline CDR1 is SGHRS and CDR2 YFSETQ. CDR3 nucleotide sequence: TGCGCCAGCAGCTTAGGGACAGGGGTCCACAATGAGCAGTTCTTC. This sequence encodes CASSLGTGVHNEQFF.

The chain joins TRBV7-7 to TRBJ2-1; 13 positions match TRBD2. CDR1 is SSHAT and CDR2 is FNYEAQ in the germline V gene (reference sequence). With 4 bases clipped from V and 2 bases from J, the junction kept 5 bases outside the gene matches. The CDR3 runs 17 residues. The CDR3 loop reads CASSSGTSGATYNEQFF. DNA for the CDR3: TGTGCCAGCAGCTCCGGGACTAGCGGGGCTACCTACAATGAGCAGTTCTTC.

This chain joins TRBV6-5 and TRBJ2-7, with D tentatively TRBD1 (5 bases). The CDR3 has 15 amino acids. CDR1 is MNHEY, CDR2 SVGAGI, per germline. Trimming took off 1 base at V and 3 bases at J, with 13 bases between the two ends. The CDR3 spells CASSYFTGWIYEQYF. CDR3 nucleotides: TGTGCCAGCAGTTACTTCACAGGTTGGATCTACGAGCAGTACTTC.

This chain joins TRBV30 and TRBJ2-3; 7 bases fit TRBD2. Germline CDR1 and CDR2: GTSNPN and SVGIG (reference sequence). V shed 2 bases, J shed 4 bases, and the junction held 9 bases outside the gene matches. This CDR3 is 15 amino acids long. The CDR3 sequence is CAWSPLGGGPDTQYF. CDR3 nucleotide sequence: TGTGCCTGGAGTCCTCTCGGGGGAGGGCCAGATACGCAGTATTTT.

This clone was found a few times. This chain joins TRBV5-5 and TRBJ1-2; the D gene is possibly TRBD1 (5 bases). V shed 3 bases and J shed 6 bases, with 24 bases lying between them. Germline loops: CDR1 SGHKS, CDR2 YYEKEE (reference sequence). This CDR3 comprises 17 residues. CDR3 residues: CASSSASLYSRVNGYTF. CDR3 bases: TGTGCCAGCAGCTCCGCGTCGCTTTATTCCAGGGTAAATGGCTACACCTTC.

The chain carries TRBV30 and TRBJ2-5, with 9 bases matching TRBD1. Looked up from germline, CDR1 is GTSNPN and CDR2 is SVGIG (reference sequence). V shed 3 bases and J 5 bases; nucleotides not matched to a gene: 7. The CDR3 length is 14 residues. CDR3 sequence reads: CAWRGQGDLETQYF. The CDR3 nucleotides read TGTGCCTGGAGGGGACAGGGAGATTTGGAGACCCAGTACTTC. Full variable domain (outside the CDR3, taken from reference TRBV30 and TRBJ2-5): SQTIHQWPATLVQPVGSPLSLECTVEGTSNPNLYWYRQAAGRGLQLLFYSVGIGQISSEVPQNLSASRPQDRQFILSSKKLLLSDSGFYLCAWRGQGDLETQYFGPGTRLLVL.

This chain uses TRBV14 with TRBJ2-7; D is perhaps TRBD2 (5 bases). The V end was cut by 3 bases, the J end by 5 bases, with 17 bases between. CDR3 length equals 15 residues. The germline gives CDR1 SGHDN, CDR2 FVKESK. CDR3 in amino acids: CASSHSLAHWDEQYF. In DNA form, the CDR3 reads TGTGCCAGCAGCCATTCGCTAGCCCACTGGGACGAGCAGTACTTC.

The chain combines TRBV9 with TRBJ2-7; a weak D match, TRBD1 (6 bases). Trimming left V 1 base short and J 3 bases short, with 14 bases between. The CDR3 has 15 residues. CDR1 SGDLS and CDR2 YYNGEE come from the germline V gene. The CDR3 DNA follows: TGTGCCAGCAGCGTAACTTGGTCGGACAGCTACGAGCAGTACTTC. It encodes CASSVTWSDSYEQYF.

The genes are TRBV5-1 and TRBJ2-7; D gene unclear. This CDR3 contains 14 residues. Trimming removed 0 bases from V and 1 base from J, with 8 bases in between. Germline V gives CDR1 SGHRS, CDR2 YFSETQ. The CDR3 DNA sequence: TGCGCCAGCAGCTTGGTGGGCACATCCTACGAGCAGTACTTC. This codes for CASSLVGTSYEQYF. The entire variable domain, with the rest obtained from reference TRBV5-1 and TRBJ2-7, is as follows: KAGVTQTPRYLIKTRGQQVTLSCSPISGHRSVSWYQQTPGQGLQFLFEYFSETQRNKGNFPGRFSGRQFSNSRSEMNVSTLELGDSALYLCASSLVGTSYEQYFGPGTRLTVT.

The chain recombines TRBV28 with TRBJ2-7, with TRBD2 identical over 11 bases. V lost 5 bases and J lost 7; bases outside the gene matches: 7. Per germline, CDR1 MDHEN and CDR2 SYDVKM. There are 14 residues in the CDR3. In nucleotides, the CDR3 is TGTGCCAGCAGTACTAGCGGGAGTGTAAGGGAGCAGTACTTC. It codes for CASSTSGSVREQYF.

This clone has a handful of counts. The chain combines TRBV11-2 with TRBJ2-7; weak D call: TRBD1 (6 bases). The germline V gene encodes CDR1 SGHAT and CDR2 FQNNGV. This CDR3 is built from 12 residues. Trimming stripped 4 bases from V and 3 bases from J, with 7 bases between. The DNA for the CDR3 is TGTGCCAGCAGCTCACAGGGCTACGAGCAGTACTTC. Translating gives CASSSQGYEQYF.

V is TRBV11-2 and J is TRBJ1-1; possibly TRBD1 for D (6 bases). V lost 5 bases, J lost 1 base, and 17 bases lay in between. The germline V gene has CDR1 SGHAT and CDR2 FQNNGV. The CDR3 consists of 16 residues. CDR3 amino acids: CASSRQLLGANTEAFF. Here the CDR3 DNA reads TGTGCCAGCAGCCGTCAGTTGTTGGGGGCGAACACTGAAGCTTTCTTT.